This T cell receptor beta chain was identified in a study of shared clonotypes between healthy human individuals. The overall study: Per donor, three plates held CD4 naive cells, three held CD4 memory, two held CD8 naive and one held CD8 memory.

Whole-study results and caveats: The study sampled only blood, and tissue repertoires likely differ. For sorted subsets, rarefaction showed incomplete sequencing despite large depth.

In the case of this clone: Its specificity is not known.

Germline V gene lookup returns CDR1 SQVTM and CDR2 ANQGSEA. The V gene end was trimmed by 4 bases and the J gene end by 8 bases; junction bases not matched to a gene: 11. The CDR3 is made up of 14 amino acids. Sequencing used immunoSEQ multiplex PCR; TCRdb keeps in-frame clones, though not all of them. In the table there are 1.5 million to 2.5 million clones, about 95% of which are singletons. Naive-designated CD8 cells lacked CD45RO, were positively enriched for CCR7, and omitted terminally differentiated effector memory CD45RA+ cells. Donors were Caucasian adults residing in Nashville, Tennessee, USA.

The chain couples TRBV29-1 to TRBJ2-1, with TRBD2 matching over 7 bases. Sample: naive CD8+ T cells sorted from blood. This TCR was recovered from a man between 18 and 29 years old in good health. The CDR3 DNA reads TGCAGCGTTGTATTGGCGGGAGTTCGGGATGAGCAGTTCTTC. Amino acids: CSVVLAGVRDEQFF.